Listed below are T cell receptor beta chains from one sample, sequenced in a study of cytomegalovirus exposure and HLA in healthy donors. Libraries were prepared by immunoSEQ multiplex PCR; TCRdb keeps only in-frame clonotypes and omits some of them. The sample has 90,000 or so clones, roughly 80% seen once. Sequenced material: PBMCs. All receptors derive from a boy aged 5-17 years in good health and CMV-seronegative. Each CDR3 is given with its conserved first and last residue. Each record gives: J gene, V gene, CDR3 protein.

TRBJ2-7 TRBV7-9 CASSSSSEKQHYEQYF
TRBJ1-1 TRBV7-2 CASSLEMGLDTEAFF
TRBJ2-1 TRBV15 CATSSTSGLYNEQFF
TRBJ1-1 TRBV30 CAWEPGTPSTEAFF
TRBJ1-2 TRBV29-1 CSSTGQGASGYTF
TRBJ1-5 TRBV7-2 CASSLAGTGTNQPQHF
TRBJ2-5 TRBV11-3 CASSLDGGKETQYF
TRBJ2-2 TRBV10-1 CASSGENGGSNTGELFF
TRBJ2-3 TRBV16 CASSQSWRGGTDTQYF
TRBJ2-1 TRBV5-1 CASRALNINEQFF
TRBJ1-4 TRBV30 CAWRLLGAGEKLFF
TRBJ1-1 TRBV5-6 CASSPRVNTEAFF
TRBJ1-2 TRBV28 CASSSTGTLNYGYTF
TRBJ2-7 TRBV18 CASSPTTGGPYEQYF
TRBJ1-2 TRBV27 CASSSGWYGYTF
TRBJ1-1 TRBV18 CASSPPALEAAFF
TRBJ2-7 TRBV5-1 CASSLGGEGSYEQYF
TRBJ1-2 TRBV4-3 CASSLDRTTNYGYTF
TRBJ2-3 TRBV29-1 CSAVKTGSKDTDTQYF
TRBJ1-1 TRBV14 CASSQEQMNTEAFF
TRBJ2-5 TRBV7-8 CASSLVATGTTQETQYF
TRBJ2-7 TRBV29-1 CSAWDSAYEQYF
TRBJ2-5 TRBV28 CASSLSSPRETQYF
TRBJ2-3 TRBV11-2 CASSLGLAITDTQYF
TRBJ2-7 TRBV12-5 CASGLVLGQSSYEQYF
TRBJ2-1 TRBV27 CASSPGATGEQFF
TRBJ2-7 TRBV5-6 CASSFRGGGPHEQYF
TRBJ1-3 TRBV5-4 CASSQDRQGNSGNTIYF
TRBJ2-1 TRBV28 CASSAPGQPYNEQFF
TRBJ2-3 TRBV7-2 CASRKGLADKPTDTQYF
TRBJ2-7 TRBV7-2 CASSSAGTVSYEQYF
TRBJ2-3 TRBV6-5 CASSSFAADTQYF
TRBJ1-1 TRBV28 CASSLWREGAEAFF
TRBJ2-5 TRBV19 CASSPDSPRETQYF
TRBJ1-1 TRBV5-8 CASRPGQGSTFF
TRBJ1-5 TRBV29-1 CSVATESRGNQPQHF
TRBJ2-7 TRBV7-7 CASSLGTGNYEQYF
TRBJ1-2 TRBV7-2 CASSLEAGANYGYTF
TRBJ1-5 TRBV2 CASSPRGLGNQPQHF
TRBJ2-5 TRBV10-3 CAIRPGGQETQYF
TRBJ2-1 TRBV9 CASSLAGEPYNEQFF
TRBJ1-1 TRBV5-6 CASSLTGWNTEAFF
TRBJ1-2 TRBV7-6 CASSLGKGANYGYTF
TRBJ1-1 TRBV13 CASRSRTGGTMNTEAFF
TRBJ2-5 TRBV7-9 CASSPPYGQETQYF
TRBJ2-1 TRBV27 CASREAGGHNEQFF
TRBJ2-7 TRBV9 CASSVTGGGNEQYF
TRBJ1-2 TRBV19 CASSAGVYGYTF
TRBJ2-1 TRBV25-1 CASRLGGPQFF
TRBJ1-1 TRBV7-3 CASSTTGSNTEAFF
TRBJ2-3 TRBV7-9 CASSSRRTGSSTDTQYF
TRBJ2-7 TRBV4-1 CASSHPAGRGYEQYF
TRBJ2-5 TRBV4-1 CASSQEYRVTETQYF
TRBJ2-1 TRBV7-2 CASSLSGNEQFF
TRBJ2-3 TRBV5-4 CASSGTSGAQYF